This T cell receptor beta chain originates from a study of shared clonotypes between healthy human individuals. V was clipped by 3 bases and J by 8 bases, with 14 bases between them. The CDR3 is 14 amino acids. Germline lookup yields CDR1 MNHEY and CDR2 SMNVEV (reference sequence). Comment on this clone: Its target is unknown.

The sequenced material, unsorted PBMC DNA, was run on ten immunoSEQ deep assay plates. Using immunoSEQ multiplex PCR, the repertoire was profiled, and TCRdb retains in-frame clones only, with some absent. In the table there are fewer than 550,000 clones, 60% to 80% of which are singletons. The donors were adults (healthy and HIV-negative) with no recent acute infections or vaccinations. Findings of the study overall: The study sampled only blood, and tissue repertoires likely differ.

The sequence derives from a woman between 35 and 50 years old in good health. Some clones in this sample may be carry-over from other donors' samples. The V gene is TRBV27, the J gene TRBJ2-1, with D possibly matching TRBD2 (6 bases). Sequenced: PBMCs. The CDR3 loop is CASSFSGVVYEQFF. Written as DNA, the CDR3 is TGTGCCAGCAGTTTCTCGGGAGTGGTCTATGAGCAGTTCTTC.